This T cell receptor beta chain was sequenced in a study of blood T cells in healthy people across ages. The germline V gene encodes CDR1 SQVTM and CDR2 ANQGSEA. This CDR3 comprises 13 residues. The V and J ends lost 1 base and 2 bases respectively, with 9 bases between them. Donors were healthy Caucasian individuals from Russia aged roughly 6 to 95. Whenever a sample was processed, at least 6.5 million PBMCs were isolated. A second PCR, run for roughly 7 to 11 cycles, used a sample-barcoded 5' primer plus a J-beta primer mix. TCRdb passed the 5' RACE reads through MiXCR, listing each CDR3 protein once. Of 380,000 or so distinct CDR3 sequences listed, roughly half are singletons.

The receptor's source is a man in his 60s in good health. The V and J genes are TRBV29-1 and TRBJ2-7; the D gene could be TRBD1 or TRBD2 (5 bases each). The material sequenced was blood. The CDR3 DNA is TGCAGCGTTGAAGGGGGGAGCGCCTACGAGCAGTACTTC. Translating gives CSVEGGSAYEQYF.